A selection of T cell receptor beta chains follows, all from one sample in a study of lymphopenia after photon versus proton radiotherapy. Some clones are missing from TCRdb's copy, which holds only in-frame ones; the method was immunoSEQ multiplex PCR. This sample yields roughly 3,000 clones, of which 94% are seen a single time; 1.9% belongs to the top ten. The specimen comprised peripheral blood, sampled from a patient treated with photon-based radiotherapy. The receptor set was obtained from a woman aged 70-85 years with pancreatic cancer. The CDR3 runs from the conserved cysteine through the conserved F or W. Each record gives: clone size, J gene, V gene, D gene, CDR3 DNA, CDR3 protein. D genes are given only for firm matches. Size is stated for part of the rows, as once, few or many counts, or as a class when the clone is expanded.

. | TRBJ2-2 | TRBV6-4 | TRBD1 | TGTGCCAGCCAACAGGGGAAGACCGGGGAGCTGTTTTTT | CASQQGKTGELFF
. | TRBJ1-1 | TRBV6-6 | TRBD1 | TGTGCCGGTTGGGACAGGGTGAACACTGAAGCTTTCTTT | CAGWDRVNTEAFF
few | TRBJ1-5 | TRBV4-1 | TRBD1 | TGCGCCAGCAGCCACTCGGACAGGGACAATCAGCCCCAGCATTTT | CASSHSDRDNQPQHF
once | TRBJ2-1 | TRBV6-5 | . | TGTGCCAGCAGTTACTCGACGTTAAGGTTCCATGAGCAGTTCTTC | CASSYSTLRFHEQFF
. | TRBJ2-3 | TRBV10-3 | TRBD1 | TGTGCCATCAGTGCGCTCACAGGGGGGAAGTCCTATACGCAGTATTTT | CAISALTGGKSYTQYF
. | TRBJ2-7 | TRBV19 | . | TGTGCCAGTAGTATAAGGGGGACCCCAAGGCTCGAGCAGTACTTC | CASSIRGTPRLEQYF
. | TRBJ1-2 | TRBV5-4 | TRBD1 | TGTGCCAGCAGCTCCACTGGACAGGGGGCTTTCGGCTACACCTTC | CASSSTGQGAFGYTF
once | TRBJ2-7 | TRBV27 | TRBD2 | TGTGCCAGCAGTCGTAGCGGGGCTGGCTCCTACGAGCAGTACTTC | CASSRSGAGSYEQYF
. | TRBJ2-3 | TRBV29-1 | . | TGCAGCGTTGACCCGCGAGGTGCCGACACAGATACGCAGTATTTT | CSVDPRGADTDTQYF
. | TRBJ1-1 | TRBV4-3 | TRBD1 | TGCGCCAGCAGCCGGGACAGGGGATGGGCTGAAGCTTTCTTT | CASSRDRGWAEAFF
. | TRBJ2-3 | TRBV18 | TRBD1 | TGTGCCAGCTCACTCGCGCGAGGACAGGGTAAAGATACGCAGTATTTT | CASSLARGQGKDTQYF